This TCR beta chain was documented in a study of cytomegalovirus exposure and HLA in healthy donors. General study findings and limits: Across donors, most TCRs were seen rarely, yet some public ones were widespread.

In the PCR, 60 Vbeta and 13 Jbeta primers were used. TCRdb's copy holds only in-frame clones and misses some; the assay was immunoSEQ multiplex PCR. The data hold roughly 63,000 clones, with approximately 82% observed a single time. In the case of this clone: Its antigen is still unknown. Germline is not matched at one junction end, which may reflect a read error.

Germline values: CDR1 SEHNR, CDR2 FQNEAQ (reference sequence). The CDR3 is 16 amino acids. This chain connects TRBV7-9 to TRBJ1-2; TRBD1 agrees at 9 bases. This TCR was recovered from a woman aged 35 to 49 in good health and CMV-seropositive. Material for sequencing was PBMCs. In DNA, the CDR3 is TGTTCCAGCAGCAGAGTCCGGGACAGGGAGAACTATGGCTACACCTTC. Translation: CSSSRVRDRENYGYTF.